A selection of T cell receptor beta chains follows, all from one sample in a study of blood T cell repertoires in COVID-19. Sequencing used immunoSEQ multiplex PCR; TCRdb keeps in-frame clones, though not all of them. Among approximately 110,000 clones, about 90% were seen once, and the ten largest hold approximately 0.81%. The sequenced material came from peripheral blood. These receptors all come from a woman aged 45-65 years with active or convalescent COVID-19. Each CDR3 is given with its conserved first and last residue. Fields, in order: J gene, clone size, V gene, CDR3 protein. Not every row has a clone size; where given, it reads once, few, many or a size class.

J: TRBJ2-3; size: NA; V: TRBV7-6; CDR3: CASSSPTQTRADTQYF
J: TRBJ1-5; size: NA; V: TRBV6-5; CDR3: CASSPQGTHQPQHF
J: TRBJ2-1; size: NA; V: TRBV19; CDR3: CASSILASYNEQFF
J: TRBJ2-2; size: NA; V: TRBV4-3; CDR3: CASSQLPTGTPGELFF
J: TRBJ1-5; size: NA; V: TRBV5-4; CDR3: CASSQLGVNQPQHF
J: TRBJ2-7; size: NA; V: TRBV7-2; CDR3: CASSHLGQGDYEQYF
J: TRBJ1-5; size: NA; V: TRBV28; CDR3: CASSLEWGRGQPQHF
J: TRBJ1-2; size: NA; V: TRBV9; CDR3: CASSVGQGGGYTF
J: TRBJ2-5; size: NA; V: TRBV18; CDR3: CASSPDSHQETQYF
J: TRBJ2-5; size: NA; V: TRBV4-3; CDR3: CASSQGPGETQYF
J: TRBJ2-2; size: NA; V: TRBV28; CDR3: CASLAAGAGELFF
J: TRBJ1-1; size: once; V: TRBV5-1; CDR3: CASSLVGQGSDTEAFF
J: TRBJ1-5; size: NA; V: TRBV6-1; CDR3: CASSEAFYRANQPQHF
J: TRBJ2-7; size: NA; V: TRBV14; CDR3: CASSHKPSSYEQYF
J: TRBJ2-7; size: NA; V: TRBV28; CDR3: CASSLPSDRALYEQYF
J: TRBJ2-7; size: NA; V: TRBV6-2/TRBV6-3; CDR3: CASSYSMGGGYEQYF
J: TRBJ1-5; size: NA; V: TRBV6-2/TRBV6-3; CDR3: CASSYEATVPNQPQHF
J: TRBJ2-7; size: NA; V: TRBV6-5; CDR3: CASSWDSLRDEQYF
J: TRBJ2-3; size: NA; V: TRBV7-8; CDR3: CASSLAVGAGGPMDTQYF
J: TRBJ2-7; size: NA; V: TRBV14; CDR3: CASGTLTGSQQYF
J: TRBJ1-3; size: once; V: TRBV7-2; CDR3: CASSLATSAGERGNTIYF
J: TRBJ2-3; size: NA; V: TRBV11-2; CDR3: CASQGSGLDTQYF
J: TRBJ1-4; size: NA; V: TRBV28; CDR3: CASSEIRAGKLFF
J: TRBJ2-7; size: NA; V: TRBV7-9; CDR3: CASSLLGGHDEQYF
J: TRBJ2-7; size: NA; V: TRBV3-1/TRBV3-2; CDR3: CASSQEWTSGTEQYF
J: TRBJ2-7; size: NA; V: TRBV28; CDR3: CASSRSGYSYEQYF
J: TRBJ1-3; size: NA; V: TRBV9; CDR3: CASSVGTGRSGNTIYF
J: TRBJ1-3; size: NA; V: TRBV5-4; CDR3: CASSTNTGNTIYF
J: TRBJ1-3; size: once; V: TRBV28; CDR3: CASRGTGADSGNTIYF
J: TRBJ2-3; size: NA; V: TRBV3-1/TRBV3-2; CDR3: CASSQDRTSGSTDTQYF
J: TRBJ2-3; size: NA; V: TRBV9; CDR3: CASSVGGEDTDTQYF
J: TRBJ2-1; size: once; V: TRBV6-5; CDR3: CASSRGLVYNEQFF